This T cell receptor (beta chain) was profiled in a study of graft-versus-host responses after intestinal transplantation. Sequencing used immunoSEQ multiplex PCR; TCRdb keeps in-frame clones, though not all of them. This table has 85,000 to 90,000 clones, roughly 92% appearing once. This clone appeared once. Antigen unknown. Sequenced material: unstimulated CD4+ T cells sorted from spleen or lymph node cells, taken before intestinal transplant. The sequence derives from a human donor who received an intestinal transplant.

The CDR3 loop is CASSTQGAIFQPQHF. Here the CDR3 DNA reads TGTGCCAGTAGTACCCAGGGGGCGATTTTCCAGCCCCAGCATTTT. V is TRBV19 and J is TRBJ1-5; TRBD1 matches at 8 bases. J gave up 7 bases and V 4 bases, and 9 bases lay outside the gene matches. Germline CDR1 LNHDA, CDR2 SQIVND (reference sequence). This CDR3 is built from 15 residues. The whole variable domain, remainder taken from reference TRBV19 and TRBJ1-5, is DGGITQSPKYLFRKEGQNVTLSCEQNLNHDAMYWYRQDPGQGLRLIYYSQIVNDFQKGDIAEGYSVSREKKESFPLTVTSAQKNPTAFYLCASSTQGAIFQPQHFGDGTRLSIL.